This T cell receptor beta chain appears in the sequencing data of a study of PD-1 blockade in classical Hodgkin lymphoma. In germline, CDR1 is MGHRA, CDR2 YSYEKL. The V gene lost 7 bases and the J gene lost 2 bases, with 14 bases spanning the gap. This CDR3 is built from 14 residues. All the patients suffered relapse after autologous stem cell transplantation, and brentuximab vedotin exposure differed. TCRdb keeps only in-frame clones here, not all; method: immunoSEQ multiplex PCR. The data contain some 84,000 clones, 92% of them singletons. Specimen: peripheral blood mononuclear cells (PBMCs), collected before the second cycle of nivolumab. The sequence came from a human donor with classical Hodgkin lymphoma. V and J are TRBV4-1 and TRBJ2-5, with D possibly called TRBD1 or TRBD2 (5 bases each). The CDR3 DNA is TGCGCCAGCAACCCCGGGACGCGACAAGAGACCCAGTACTTC. Amino acids: CASNPGTRQETQYF.